This T cell receptor beta chain was obtained from a study of CD4+ T cells in melanoma. Study findings and constraints: A reported correlation linked neoantigen-specific CD4+ T cells to CD8+, macrophage and B cell function.

TCRdb's table, derived via immunoSEQ multiplex PCR, lists solely in-frame clones and lacks some. The sample consists of approximately 110,000 clones, 92% of them appearing once. Comment on this clone: The antigen is unknown.

CDR1 is MGHDK and CDR2 is SYGVNS in the germline V gene. Trimming left V 2 bases short and J 4 bases short, with 14 bases between. The CDR3 contains 15 residues. The sequence came from a human donor with melanoma. Sequencing used peripheral blood. This chain joins TRBV25-1 and TRBJ1-1; possibly TRBD1 for D (6 bases). The DNA of the CDR3 is TGTGCCAGCAGTGAACCAAGGGGGGGGCGCACTGAAGCTTTCTTT. Translated, it gives CASSEPRGGRTEAFF.